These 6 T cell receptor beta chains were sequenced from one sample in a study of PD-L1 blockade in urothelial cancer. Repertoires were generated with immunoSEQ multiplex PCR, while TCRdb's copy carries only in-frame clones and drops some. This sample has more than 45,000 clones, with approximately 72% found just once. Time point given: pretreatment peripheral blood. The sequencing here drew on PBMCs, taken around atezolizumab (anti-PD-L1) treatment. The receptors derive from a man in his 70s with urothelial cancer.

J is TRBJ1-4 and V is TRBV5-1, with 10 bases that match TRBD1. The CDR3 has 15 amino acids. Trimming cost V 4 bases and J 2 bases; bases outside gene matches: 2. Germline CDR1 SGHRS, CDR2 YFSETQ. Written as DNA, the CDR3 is TGCGCCAGCAGCCGGGACAGGGGTACTAATGAAAAACTGTTTTTT. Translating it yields CASSRDRGTNEKLFF.

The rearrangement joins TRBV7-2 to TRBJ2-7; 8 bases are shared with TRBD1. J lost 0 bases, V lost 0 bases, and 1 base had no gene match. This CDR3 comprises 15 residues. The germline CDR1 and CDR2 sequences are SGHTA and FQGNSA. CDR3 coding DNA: TGTGCCAGCAGCTTAGCGGGACAGGTCTCCTACGAGCAGTACTTC. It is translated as CASSLAGQVSYEQYF.

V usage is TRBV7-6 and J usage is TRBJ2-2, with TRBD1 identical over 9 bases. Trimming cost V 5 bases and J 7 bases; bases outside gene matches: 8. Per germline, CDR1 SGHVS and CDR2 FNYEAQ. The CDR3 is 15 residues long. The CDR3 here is CASSPRQGEVGELFF. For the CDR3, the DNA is TGTGCCAGCAGCCCTAGACAGGGGGAGGTCGGGGAGCTGTTTTTT.

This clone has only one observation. The CDR3 sequence is CASSPQGPNTGELFF. The CDR3 DNA reads as TGTGCCAGCAGCCCCCAGGGCCCGAACACCGGGGAGCTGTTTTTT. The rearrangement joins TRBV7-3 to TRBJ2-2; maybe TRBD1 (5 bases). In germline, CDR1 is SGHTA, CDR2 FQGTGA. Trimming took 5 bases from V and 0 from J, leaving 10 bases between them. The CDR3 runs 15 residues.

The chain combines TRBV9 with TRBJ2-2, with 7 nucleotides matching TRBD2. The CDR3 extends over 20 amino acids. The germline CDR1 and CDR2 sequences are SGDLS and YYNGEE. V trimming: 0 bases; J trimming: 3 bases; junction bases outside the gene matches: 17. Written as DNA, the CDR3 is TGTGCCAGCAGCGTAGGTATTAGCGGGTCTACCCTCGGGGACACCGGGGAGCTGTTTTTT. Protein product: CASSVGISGSTLGDTGELFF.

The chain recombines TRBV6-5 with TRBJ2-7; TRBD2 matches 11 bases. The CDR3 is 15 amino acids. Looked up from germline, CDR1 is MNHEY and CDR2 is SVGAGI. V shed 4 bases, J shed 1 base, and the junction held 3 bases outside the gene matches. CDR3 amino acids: CASSSRTSGSYEQYF. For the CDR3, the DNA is TGTGCCAGCAGTTCCAGGACTAGCGGGTCCTACGAGCAGTACTTC.